This T cell receptor (beta chain) stems from a study of T cells in Graves' hyperthyroidism and ophthalmopathy. At the level of the study: Specimen type is peripheral blood, collected at initial diagnosis prior to any treatment.

Researchers amplified the TCR beta CDR3 regions from RNA transcripts. A set of HTBI primers served as the primers for a first-round RT-PCR of the TCR CDR3. TCRdb reanalysed the multiplex PCR reads using MiXCR and keeps one entry per CDR3 protein. The repertoire holds roughly 420,000 distinct CDR3 sequences, with around 13% as singletons. Germline-derived CDR1 and CDR2 are DFQATT and SNEGSKA (reference sequence). The CDR3 sequence is 15 residues long. J lost 6 bases, V lost 0 bases, and 6 bases had no gene match. This clonotype was detected many times. The chain recombines TRBV20-1 with TRBJ2-1; 9 positions match TRBD2. This receptor was identified in a woman between 18 and 29 years old with Graves' hyperthyroidism. Sequencing was done on a sample of blood. The CDR3: CSARDGGRAFNEQFF. CDR3 DNA sequence: TGCAGTGCTAGAGATGGCGGGAGGGCCTTCAATGAGCAGTTCTTC.